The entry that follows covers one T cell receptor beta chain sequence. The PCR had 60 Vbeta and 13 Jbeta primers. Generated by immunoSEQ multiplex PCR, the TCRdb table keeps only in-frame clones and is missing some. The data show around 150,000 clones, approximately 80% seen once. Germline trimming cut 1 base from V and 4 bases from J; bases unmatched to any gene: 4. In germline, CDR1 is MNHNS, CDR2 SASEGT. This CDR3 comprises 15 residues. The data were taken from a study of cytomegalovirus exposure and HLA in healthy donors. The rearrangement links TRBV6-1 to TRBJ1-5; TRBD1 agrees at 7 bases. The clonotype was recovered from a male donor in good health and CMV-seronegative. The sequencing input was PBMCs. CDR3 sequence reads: CASSEGRGRNQPQHF. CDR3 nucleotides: TGTGCCAGCAGTGAAGGGAGGGGGCGAAATCAGCCCCAGCATTTT.